The sequence of this T cell receptor beta chain was determined in a study of OX40 agonist ivuxolimab in advanced cancers. Across the whole study: From about 23 to 85 years was the age range, with a mean of approximately 58 years, and roughly 80% were male. Findings and limits, study-wide: The average count of expanded clones was higher among CD8+ T cells than among CD4+.

Germline lookup yields CDR1 LNHDA and CDR2 SQIVND (reference sequence). The CDR3 sequence is 16 residues long. Anyone with autoimmune disease history or systemic immunosuppression was excluded. On this clone: The antigen is not known. The junction does not match germline at one end; this may be a read error.

The data were produced by immunoSEQ multiplex PCR, yet TCRdb's version contains in-frame clones alone and is incomplete. This sample has some 81,000 clones; just over 85% occur once, and the top ten carry roughly 2.1%. The input for sequencing was CD4+ or CD8+ T cells sorted from blood, taken in a trial of the OX40 agonist ivuxolimab. The chain has TRBV19 and TRBJ1-2; 7 bases align to TRBD1. The TCR was taken from an adult with an advanced solid tumor such as melanoma, head and neck, liver or kidney cancer. This CDR3 is CACSPGKPGTAYGYTF. CDR3 sequence (DNA): TGTGCCTGTAGCCCCGGAAAGCCCGGGACAGCGTATGGCTACACCTTC.